These 16 T cell receptor beta chains were sequenced from one sample in a study of identical twins. TCRdb processed the 5' RACE reads anew with MiXCR; each CDR3 protein has one entry. The sample gives about 100,000 distinct CDR3 sequences, roughly 6% of which show up once; 9.5% to 15% is in the top ten. Input material: memory T cells sorted from blood. The receptors were gathered from a woman in her forties or fifties in good health.

This clonotype was counted ten times or more. This CDR3 reads CASSPDSNQPQHF. The CDR3, as DNA: TGTGCCAGCTCACCGGACAGCAATCAGCCCCAGCATTTT. V and J are TRBV18 and TRBJ1-5; no definite D call. The CDR3 consists of 13 residues. V lost 3 bases, J lost 1 base, and 4 bases lay in between. CDR1 is KGHSH and CDR2 is LQKENI in the germline V gene. Variable domain in full (rest from reference TRBV18 and TRBJ1-5): NAGVMQNPRHLVRRRGQEARLRCSPMKGHSHVYWYRQLPEEGLKFMVYLQKENIIDESGMPKERFSAEFPKEGPSILRIQQVVRGDSAAYFCASSPDSNQPQHFGDGTRLSIL.

This clonotype appeared many times. The chain links TRBV6-4 to TRBJ2-1; 14 nucleotides align to TRBD2. The V and J ends lost 0 bases and 6 bases, in that order; junction bases with no gene match: 1. Per germline, CDR1 MRHNA and CDR2 SNTAGT. This CDR3 has 16 residues. The CDR3 nucleotides are TGTGCCAGCAGTGACTCCGGGACTAGCGGGAGCAATGAGCAGTTCTTC. Its protein product is CASSDSGTSGSNEQFF.

This clonotype appeared many times. The chain combines TRBV12-3 or TRBV12-4 with TRBJ1-1; D gene unclear. Deletions cut 7 bases from V and 2 bases from J, with 11 bases between. The CDR3 consists of 13 residues. CDR3 nucleotide sequence: TGTGCCAGCATCCTCAGCCGTAACACTGAAGCTTTCTTT. Its protein is CASILSRNTEAFF.

This clonotype has at least ten counts. The rearrangement joins TRBV10-3 to TRBJ2-3; no reliable D call. Germline values: CDR1 ENHRY, CDR2 SYGVKD. V lost 8 bases and J 0 bases, leaving 15 bases between the germline ends. The length of the CDR3 is 15 residues. This chain's CDR3 is CAIRMGESSTDTQYF. CDR3 coding DNA: TGTGCCATCCGGATGGGCGAATCTAGCACAGATACGCAGTATTTT.

This clonotype was recorded a few times. The V call is TRBV4-1, the J call TRBJ2-1; TRBD2 might be the D (6 bases). Deletions cut 0 bases from V and 4 bases from J, with 13 bases between. CDR3 length equals 16 residues. Germline-derived CDR1 and CDR2 are MGHRA and YSYEKL. The CDR3 DNA reads TGCGCCAGCAGCCAAGATGGAGGGCTCAGATACAATGAGCAGTTCTTC. Encoded protein: CASSQDGGLRYNEQFF.

This clonotype was seen more than once but under ten times. This rearrangement joins TRBV7-3 to TRBJ2-3, with TRBD1 identical over 8 bases. CDR3 length: 14 residues. The germline CDR1 and CDR2 sequences are SGHTA and FQGTGA. V was pared by 5 bases and J by 7 bases, with 8 bases of the junction left unmatched. In DNA, the CDR3 is TGTGCCAGCAGCCCGCGACAGGGGACAAATACGCAGTATTTT. Its protein is CASSPRQGTNTQYF.

Many counts were recorded for this clonotype. The chain combines TRBV29-1 with TRBJ2-1; D is perhaps TRBD2 (6 bases). Germline CDR1 and CDR2: SQVTM and ANQGSEA. With 8 bases removed from V and 5 bases from J, the gap between germline ends came to 10 bases. The CDR3 is 11 amino acids. The CDR3 DNA reads as TGCAGCTCCGGAGGGAACAATGAGCAGTTCTTC. Translated, it gives CSSGGNNEQFF.

This clonotype was seen repeatedly, ten times or more. J is TRBJ2-5 and V is TRBV4-1; possible D gene TRBD1, 5 bases. The germline V gene has CDR1 MGHRA and CDR2 YSYEKL. This CDR3 is built from 15 residues. The V and J ends lost 0 bases and 2 bases respectively, with 10 bases between them. The CDR3 is CASSQEQAAQETQYF. In DNA form, the CDR3 reads TGCGCCAGCAGCCAAGAACAGGCGGCACAAGAGACCCAGTACTTC.

This clonotype was observed many times. The chain links TRBV19 to TRBJ1-5, with a tentative D call TRBD1 (5 bases). Germline V lookup: CDR1 LNHDA, CDR2 SQIVND (reference sequence). The CDR3 has 13 amino acids. V was pared by 7 bases and J by 3 bases, with 10 bases between. CDR3 nucleotides: TGTGCCAGTACCCCAGGGAACAATCAGCCCCAGCATTTT. Amino acids: CASTPGNNQPQHF.

A few counts support this clonotype. This chain joins TRBV30 and TRBJ1-2; D remains unclear. The CDR3 loop spans 13 amino acids. The V and J ends lost 2 bases and 4 bases respectively, with 11 bases between them. Germline V lookup: CDR1 GTSNPN, CDR2 SVGIG (reference sequence). CDR3 nucleotides: TGTGCCTGGAGTAGTGACATAGGCTATGGCTACACCTTC. This sequence encodes CAWSSDIGYGYTF.

The chain employs TRBV7-2 and TRBJ1-5; 7 bases map to TRBD1. V trimming: 3 bases; J trimming: 5 bases; junction bases outside the gene matches: 1. Germline CDR1 and CDR2: SGHTA and FQGNSA. The CDR3 spans 13 residues. The chain's CDR3 is CASSLTGYQPQHF. The CDR3 nucleotides are TGTGCCAGCAGCTTGACAGGGTATCAGCCCCAGCATTTT.

This clonotype showed up just a few times. The chain is built from TRBV3-1 and TRBJ2-2; D possibly uses TRBD1 or TRBD2 (5 bases each). The ends were cut back, 11 bases at V and 7 bases at J, with 8 bases in the middle. Germline assignment: CDR1 LGHDT and CDR2 YNNKEL (reference sequence). The CDR3 is 10 amino acids. CDR3 protein: CAGAGGELFF. CDR3 DNA: TGTGCCGGGGCGGGCGGGGAGCTGTTTTTT.

As to this clonotype: This sequence may be a read error, since a much larger clone differs from it by one base. This chain joins TRBV7-3 and TRBJ2-5, with a possible D match to TRBD2 (6 bases). Germline V CDR1 and CDR2: SGHTA, FQGTGA. The V and J ends lost 2 bases and 5 bases respectively, with 18 bases between them. This CDR3 is built from 16 residues. The CDR3 sequence: CASSLAPGRGSETQYF. DNA of the CDR3: TGTGCCAGCAGCTTAGCGCCGGGACGGGGGAGCGAGACCCAGTACTTC.

This clonotype was picked up many times. The chain joins TRBV9 to TRBJ2-3; D is unclear. Trimming took off 5 bases at V and 4 bases at J, with 8 bases between the two ends. The CDR3 has 12 residues. Germline V gives CDR1 SGDLS, CDR2 YYNGEE. CDR3 in DNA: TGTGCCAGCAGAAGAGTAGCAGATACGCAGTATTTT. It is translated as CASRRVADTQYF.

This sequence joins TRBV4-1 and TRBJ2-4; 9 bases agree with TRBD2. V was clipped by 3 bases and J by 15 bases; unmatched bases: 12. CDR1 and CDR2 (germline): MGHRA, YSYEKL. This CDR3 has 14 residues. CDR3 nucleotide sequence: TGCGCCAGCAGCCAGCTCAGGATTAGCGGGAGAAGGTACTTC. Amino acid sequence: CASSQLRISGRRYF.

This clonotype was observed at least ten times. V is TRBV29-1 and J is TRBJ2-1; 10 bases fit TRBD2. The ends lost 0 bases at V and 3 bases at J; junction bases unmatched: 5. The CDR3 is 16 amino acids. The V gene's germline CDR1 is SQVTM and CDR2 ANQGSEA. The CDR3 loop is CSVEDGSGRVYNEQFF. CDR3 DNA: TGCAGCGTTGAAGATGGGAGCGGGAGGGTCTACAATGAGCAGTTCTTC.